The subject of this entry is one TCR beta chain. TCRdb's table, derived via immunoSEQ multiplex PCR, lists solely in-frame clones and lacks some. The listing records 150,000 to 200,000 clones. The CDR3 extends over 18 amino acids. Germline V gene lookup returns CDR1 SGHTA and CDR2 FQGNSA. V lost 0 bases, J lost 2 bases, and 17 bases lay in between. These data belong to a study of control samples from healthy donors and cancer patients. This receptor was taken from a young woman in good health. V gene TRBV7-2 combines with J gene TRBJ1-5, with D perhaps TRBD1 (5 bases). Specimen: blood. The CDR3 DNA reads as TGTGCCAGCAGCTTAGCGCCCGAAGGGGCTAGGGGCAATCAGCCCCAGCATTTT. As protein: CASSLAPEGARGNQPQHF.